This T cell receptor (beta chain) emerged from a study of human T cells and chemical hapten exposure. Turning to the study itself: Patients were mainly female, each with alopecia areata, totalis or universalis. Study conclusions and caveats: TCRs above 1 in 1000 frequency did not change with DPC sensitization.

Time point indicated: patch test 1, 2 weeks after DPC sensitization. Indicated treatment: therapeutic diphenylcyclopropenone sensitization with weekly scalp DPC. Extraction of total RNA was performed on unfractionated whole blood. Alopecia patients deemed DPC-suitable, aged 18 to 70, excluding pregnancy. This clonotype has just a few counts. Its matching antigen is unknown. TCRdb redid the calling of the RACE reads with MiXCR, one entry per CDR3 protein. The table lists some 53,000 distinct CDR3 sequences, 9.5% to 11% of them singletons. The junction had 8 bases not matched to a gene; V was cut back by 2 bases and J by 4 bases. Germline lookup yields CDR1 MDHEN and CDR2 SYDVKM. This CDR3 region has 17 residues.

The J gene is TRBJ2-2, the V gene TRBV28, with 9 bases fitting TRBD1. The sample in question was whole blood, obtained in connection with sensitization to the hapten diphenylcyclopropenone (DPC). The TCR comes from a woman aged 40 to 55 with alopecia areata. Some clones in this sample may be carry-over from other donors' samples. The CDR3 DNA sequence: TGTGCCAGCAGTTTAGGGGGGACAGGGCAAGGCACCGGGGAGCTGTTTTTT. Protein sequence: CASSLGGTGQGTGELFF.